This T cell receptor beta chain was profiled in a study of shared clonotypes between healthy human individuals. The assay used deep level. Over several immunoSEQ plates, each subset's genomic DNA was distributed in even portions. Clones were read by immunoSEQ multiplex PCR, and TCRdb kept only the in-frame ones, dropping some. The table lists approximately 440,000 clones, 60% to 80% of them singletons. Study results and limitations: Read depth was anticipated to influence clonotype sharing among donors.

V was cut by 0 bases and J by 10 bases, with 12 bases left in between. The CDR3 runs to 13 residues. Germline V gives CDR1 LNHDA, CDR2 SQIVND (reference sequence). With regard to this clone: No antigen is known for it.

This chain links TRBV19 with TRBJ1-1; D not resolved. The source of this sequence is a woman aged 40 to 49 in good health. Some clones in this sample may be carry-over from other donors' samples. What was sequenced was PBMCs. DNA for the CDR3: TGTGCCAGTAGTATAGACATGGGAGTTGGAGCTTTCTTT. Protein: CASSIDMGVGAFF.